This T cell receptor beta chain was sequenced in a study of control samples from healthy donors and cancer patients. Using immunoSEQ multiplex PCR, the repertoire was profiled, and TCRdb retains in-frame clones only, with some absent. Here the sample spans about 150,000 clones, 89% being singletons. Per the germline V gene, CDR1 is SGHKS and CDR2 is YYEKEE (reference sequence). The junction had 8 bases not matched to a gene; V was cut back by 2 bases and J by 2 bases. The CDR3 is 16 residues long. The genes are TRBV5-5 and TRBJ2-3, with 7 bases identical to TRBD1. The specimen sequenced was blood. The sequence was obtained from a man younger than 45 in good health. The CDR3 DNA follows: TGTGCCAGCAGCTTCCCCGGGACAGCCAACACAGATACGCAGTATTTT. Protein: CASSFPGTANTDTQYF.